This T cell receptor beta chain was found in a study of T-cell reconstitution after alpha-beta-depleted transplantation in children. The study's findings and limits: After transplant, at about two months, alpha-beta T cells were reportedly derived from several hundred expanded graft clones.

This clonotype was picked up a small number of times. The antigen remains unidentified. Construction of the TCRbeta library involved unique molecular identifiers. TCRdb ran MiXCR on the PCR reads and lists one entry per CDR3 protein. The sample includes approximately 630,000 distinct CDR3 sequences, around 13% of them seen just once. Trimming removed 3 bases from V and 4 bases from J, with 15 bases in between. CDR1 SGHTA and CDR2 FQGNSA come from the germline V gene. This CDR3 spans 16 amino acids. The source material was PBMCs, sampled before TCRalphabeta/CD19-depleted stem cell transplant. The clonotype comes from a girl aged 2-10 years with congenital amegakaryocytic thrombocytopenia, due to receive a stem cell transplant. This chain links TRBV7-2 with TRBJ1-4; D ambiguous. The CDR3 bases are TGTGCCAGCAGCTTTACTAGGGCAGCCTTTAATGAAAAACTGTTTTTT. Amino acid sequence: CASSFTRAAFNEKLFF.